This is a list of T cell receptor beta chains from one sample in a study of blood T cell repertoires in COVID-19. The table came from immunoSEQ multiplex PCR; TCRdb's copy has only in-frame clones and leaves some out. Of some 210,000 clones detected, approximately 88% appear once; the ten largest clones hold 5.5% to 6.5%. Input material: peripheral blood. These receptors came from a man aged 60 to 69 who had recovered from COVID-19. Each CDR3 is given with its conserved first and last residue. D genes are given only for firm matches. For some rows the clone size is stated as once, few or many, or as a class when expanded; others skip it.

TGTGCCAGCAGCGGGTCCGGGACAGGGGATGGCTACACCTTC	CASSGSGTGDGYTF	TRBV9	TRBJ1-2	NA	TRBD1
TGTGCCAGCAGTCCCGACAGGTGGATTAATTCACCCCTCCACTTT	CASSPDRWINSPLHF	TRBV5-4	TRBJ1-6	once	NA
TGTGCCAGTAGTAGCCCCCCTGGGGGGGTCTACGAGCAGTACTTC	CASSSPPGGVYEQYF	TRBV19	TRBJ2-7	few	TRBD2
TGTGCCAGCAGCTTGGTTGGGCGGGAGGGCCAAGAGCAGTTCTTC	CASSLVGREGQEQFF	TRBV5-8	TRBJ2-1	NA	TRBD2
TGTGCCAGCATCGGCGGGAGGCCGGGGGAGACCCAGTACTTC	CASIGGRPGETQYF	TRBV2	TRBJ2-5	NA	TRBD2
TGTGCCAGCAGCCCAACCTACGGACTAGCGGGCACGCGCTCCTACGAGCAGTACTTC	CASSPTYGLAGTRSYEQYF	TRBV7-9	TRBJ2-7	NA	TRBD2
TGTGCCAGCAGCTTGGGGGGCAGGGGGGACACCTTC	CASSLGGRGDTF	TRBV5-4	TRBJ1-2	NA	TRBD1
TGTGCCAGCAGCTTCTCAGGCGACAGCTCCGGGGGGGCTTTCTTT	CASSFSGDSSGGAFF	TRBV7-9	TRBJ1-1	NA	NA
TGTGCCAGCAGTTACTCGGAGCCCCGGGGGGCTTTCTTT	CASSYSEPRGAFF	TRBV6-6	TRBJ1-1	NA	NA
TGTGCCAGCAGCGTTTCTTCCGCACGGAGCACCGGGGAGCTGTTTTTT	CASSVSSARSTGELFF	TRBV9	TRBJ2-2	NA	NA
TGTGCCAGCAGCTTCAGTGGGGGGGATACGCAGTATTTT	CASSFSGGDTQYF	TRBV7-3	TRBJ2-3	NA	NA
TGTGCCAGCAGCTTTGGGACACTGGGATTGGGCACTGAAGCTTTCTTT	CASSFGTLGLGTEAFF	TRBV7-3	TRBJ1-1	NA	NA
TGTGCCAGCAGCTCACTAGCGGGGTACGGGGCCCAGTACTTC	CASSSLAGYGAQYF	TRBV7-2	TRBJ2-5	once	TRBD2
TGCAGCGTTGATCGACAATTCGCCTACAATGAGCAGTTCTTC	CSVDRQFAYNEQFF	TRBV29-1	TRBJ2-1	NA	NA
TGCGCCAGCAGCTTTGAGGGCGGCAATCAGCCCCAGCATTTT	CASSFEGGNQPQHF	TRBV5-1	TRBJ1-5	NA	NA
TGCGCCAGCAGCTTGATGGCAACAACTAATGAAAAACTGTTTTTT	CASSLMATTNEKLFF	TRBV5-1	TRBJ1-4	few	NA
TGTGCCAGCAGCCCCTCCAGCGGGGGGTTGACCGGGGAGCTGTTTTTT	CASSPSSGGLTGELFF	TRBV7-3	TRBJ2-2	NA	TRBD2
TGTGCCAGTAGTATACTAGCGGGACAAGTCTACGAGCAGTACTTC	CASSILAGQVYEQYF	TRBV19	TRBJ2-7	NA	TRBD2
TGTGCCAGCAGCAAGGGACTAGCGGGGTCGTCGGACAATGAGCAGTTCTTC	CASSKGLAGSSDNEQFF	TRBV9	TRBJ2-1	NA	TRBD2
TGTGCCAGCAGCCAAACTGAGAGGCCGGGTCGAGAGACCCAGTACTTC	CASSQTERPGRETQYF	TRBV14	TRBJ2-5	NA	NA
TGTGCCATCAGTGTTCAGGACAGGGTGAGAGAGCAGTACTTC	CAISVQDRVREQYF	TRBV10-3	TRBJ2-7	NA	TRBD1
TGTGCCAGCAGCTTCCAGGGGGCGCACGAGCAGTACTTC	CASSFQGAHEQYF	TRBV7-2	TRBJ2-7	NA	TRBD1
TGTGCCAGCACGCGGACTAGCGGTATCTACGAGCAGTACTTC	CASTRTSGIYEQYF	TRBV2	TRBJ2-7	NA	TRBD2
TGTGCCAGCAGCTTGGGACTAGCTGCCGGGGAGCTGTTTTTT	CASSLGLAAGELFF	TRBV5-4	TRBJ2-2	NA	TRBD2
TGTGCCAGCAGTTCCGGGACTCCGGGTCGGCAGTACTTC	CASSSGTPGRQYF	TRBV6-2/TRBV6-3	TRBJ2-7	NA	NA
TGTGCCACCAGCAGAGGCCGAGCGGATAATTCACCCCTCCACTTT	CATSRGRADNSPLHF	TRBV15	TRBJ1-6	NA	NA
TGTGCCAGCAGCGCCACAGGCTCTGGAAACACCATATATTTT	CASSATGSGNTIYF	TRBV5-5	TRBJ1-3	NA	NA
TGTGCCAGCAGCCTACAGGTTCAAGAGACCCAGTACTTC	CASSLQVQETQYF	TRBV7-3	TRBJ2-5	NA	NA
TGTGCCTGGAGTGTATTGGGGGCGGCACTAGGGACCCAGTACTTC	CAWSVLGAALGTQYF	TRBV30	TRBJ2-5	NA	NA
TGTGCCAGCAGCTTAGTACTAGCGCGCGAGCAGTACTTC	CASSLVLAREQYF	TRBV7-8	TRBJ2-7	many	TRBD2
TGTGCCAGCAGCTTTGGCCCAAGGGGACAGGGCCACACCATATATTTT	CASSFGPRGQGHTIYF	TRBV5-4	TRBJ1-3	NA	TRBD1
TGTGCCACCGGGAACCGACCAGGAGGCACTGAAGCTTTCTTT	CATGNRPGGTEAFF	TRBV19	TRBJ1-1	NA	NA
TGTGCCAGTAGTATTAGACGAATCGCGGAGGAAAAACTGTTTTTT	CASSIRRIAEEKLFF	TRBV19	TRBJ1-4	NA	NA
TGTGCCAGCAGCCACGTTCTGAACACCGGGGAGCTGTTTTTT	CASSHVLNTGELFF	TRBV14	TRBJ2-2	few	NA
TGTGCCAGCAGTTACTCGAGGTCTGTCCAGTTCTTC	CASSYSRSVQFF	TRBV6-5	TRBJ2-1	NA	NA
TGCAGCGCCGAGGCTATGGGACAGTCAGCCAACGAGCAGTACTTC	CSAEAMGQSANEQYF	TRBV29-1	TRBJ2-7	once	TRBD1
TGTGCCAGCATGGCCCGCCCCGGGGAGCTGTTTTTT	CASMARPGELFF	TRBV25-1	TRBJ2-2	NA	NA
TGTGCCAGCAGCCGCGGACTAACGAACACCGGGGAGCTGTTTTTT	CASSRGLTNTGELFF	TRBV9	TRBJ2-2	NA	NA
TGCGCCAGCAGCTTGGGACCCGAGACAGCTTACGAGCAGTACTTC	CASSLGPETAYEQYF	TRBV5-1	TRBJ2-7	NA	NA
TGTGCCAGCAGTTTAAATGGCGGTGGTCAGCCCCAGCATTTT	CASSLNGGGQPQHF	TRBV27	TRBJ1-5	NA	NA
TGTGCCAGCAGGGGGACAGGGCAAAGCTACAATGAGCAGTTCTTC	CASRGTGQSYNEQFF	TRBV2	TRBJ2-1	NA	TRBD1
TGTGCCAGCAGCTTGGACAGGGGGCTGTATACTGAAGCTTTCTTT	CASSLDRGLYTEAFF	TRBV5-5	TRBJ1-1	NA	TRBD1
TGTGCCAGCAGCTTAATGGGACTAGCCTTCAATGAGCAGTTCTTC	CASSLMGLAFNEQFF	TRBV13	TRBJ2-1	once	TRBD2
TGTGCCAGCAGCTTGAACCAGCGGACAGGGTTAGCTTTCTTT	CASSLNQRTGLAFF	TRBV5-4	TRBJ1-1	few	TRBD1
TGTGCCAGCACCCCCGTCACAGATACGCAGTATTTT	CASTPVTDTQYF	TRBV2	TRBJ2-3	once	NA
TGTGCCAGCAGCCAAGGCCCAGGCCTCAATCAGCCCCAGCATTTT	CASSQGPGLNQPQHF	TRBV14	TRBJ1-5	NA	NA
TGTGCCTCGAGAGGCCGGGGGGCTATCAATGAGCAGTTCTTC	CASRGRGAINEQFF	TRBV19	TRBJ2-1	NA	NA
TGCGCCAGCAGCCATCCCCCGGGACAGTTCCTGGTGGCCAACGTCCTGACTTTC	CASSHPPGQFLVANVLTF	TRBV4-1	TRBJ2-6	NA	TRBD1
TGTGCCATCAGTGCGGACAGGGTGAACACTGAAGCTTTCTTT	CAISADRVNTEAFF	TRBV10-3	TRBJ1-1	NA	TRBD1
TGTGCCAGCAGCCCACAGGATCTTGAGCAGTACTTC	CASSPQDLEQYF	TRBV5-8	TRBJ2-7	NA	NA
TGTGCCAGCAGTCGCTACTTGGGACAGAGCTCTGGGGCCAACGTCCTGACTTTC	CASSRYLGQSSGANVLTF	TRBV6-2/TRBV6-3	TRBJ2-6	NA	TRBD1
TGTGCCAGTAGTTACGACTGGCGACAGGGGGCCGGTCAGCCCCAGCATTTT	CASSYDWRQGAGQPQHF	TRBV19	TRBJ1-5	once	TRBD1